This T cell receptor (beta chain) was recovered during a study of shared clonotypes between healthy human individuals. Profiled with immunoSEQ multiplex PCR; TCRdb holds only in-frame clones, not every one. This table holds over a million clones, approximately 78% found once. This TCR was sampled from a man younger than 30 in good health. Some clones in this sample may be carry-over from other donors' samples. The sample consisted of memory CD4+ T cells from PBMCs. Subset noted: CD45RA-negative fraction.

The DNA of the CDR3 is TGCGCCAGCAGCTTGGCCGGGACTAGCGGGGGAATTGATACGCAGTATTTT. The encoded protein is CASSLAGTSGGIDTQYF. V usage is TRBV5-1 and J usage is TRBJ2-3; 14 bases are a match to TRBD2. This CDR3 has 17 amino acids. V trimming: 0 bases; J trimming: 6 bases; junction bases outside the gene matches: 6. Germline V gene lookup returns CDR1 SGHRS and CDR2 YFSETQ.